A selection of T cell receptor beta chains follows, all from one sample in a study of T cells in Graves' hyperthyroidism and ophthalmopathy. TCRdb reanalysed the multiplex PCR reads using MiXCR and keeps one entry per CDR3 protein. Counted here are fewer than 600,000 distinct CDR3 sequences, approximately 15% occurring once; the ten biggest clones make up 15% to 20%. Input material: blood. Every receptor here comes from a woman under 30 with Graves' hyperthyroidism. CDR3s include the opening cysteine and the closing phenylalanine or tryptophan. Each record gives: clone size, V gene, J gene, D gene, CDR3 length, CDR3 DNA, CDR3 protein. D genes are given only for firm matches. Size tells how often a clone was seen (once, few, many) or the class of an expanded clone, and some rows leave it out.

few	TRBV10-3	TRBJ2-7	.	12	TGTGCCATCAGGGAGAACCGGAACGAGCAGTACTTC	CAIRENRNEQYF
few	TRBV9	TRBJ1-5	.	13	TGTGCCAGCAGCGTAGTTCCGGGTCAGCCCCAGCATTTT	CASSVVPGQPQHF
many	TRBV7-2	TRBJ2-3	TRBD1	14	TGTGCCAGCAGCTTGGGACAGGGCCGGGATACGCAGTATTTT	CASSLGQGRDTQYF
.	TRBV20-1	TRBJ2-1	TRBD2	14	TGCAGTGCCCATACTAGCGGGAGAAACAATGAGCAGTTCTTC	CSAHTSGRNNEQFF
many	TRBV18	TRBJ1-2	.	14	TGTGCCAGCTCACGGATACAGATAAACTATGGCTACACCTTC	CASSRIQINYGYTF
many	TRBV20-1	TRBJ2-1	TRBD2	14	TGCAGTGCTAGCGGGACTAGCAATTCCCATGAGCAGTTCTTC	CSASGTSNSHEQFF
.	TRBV29-1	TRBJ2-6	.	13	TGCAGCGTTAGTCACTCTGGGGCCAACGTCCTGACTTTC	CSVSHSGANVLTF
many	TRBV30	TRBJ1-1	.	14	TGTGCCTGGAAAATTGGCAATGCGAACACTGAAGCTTTCTTT	CAWKIGNANTEAFF
many	TRBV30	TRBJ2-1	.	13	TGTGCCAGAGACCGCGGGACTGTGAATGAGCAGTTCTTC	CARDRGTVNEQFF
many	TRBV10-3	TRBJ2-5	.	12	TGTGCCACCGGGACGGAAGAAGAGACCCAGTACTTC	CATGTEEETQYF
many	TRBV6-1	TRBJ1-1	.	17	TGTGCCAGCAGCCTTTTGCTTGGTGAGCTCATGAACACTGAAGCTTTCTTT	CASSLLLGELMNTEAFF
.	TRBV2	TRBJ1-1	.	14	TGTGCCAGCAGAGACCGGGCCTCGGGAACTGAAGCTTTCTTT	CASRDRASGTEAFF
.	TRBV3-1	TRBJ1-2	.	15	TGTGCCAGCAGCCAAGCCGACATCCTCTACTATGGCTACACCTTC	CASSQADILYYGYTF
many	TRBV24-1	TRBJ2-1	TRBD1	16	TGTGCCACCAGTGATTCATTCCGGACAGGATACAATGAGCAGTTCTTC	CATSDSFRTGYNEQFF
many	TRBV2	TRBJ2-1	TRBD2	16	TGTGCCAGCAGTGCTCTGGGGACTAGCGTGACCAATGAGCAGTTCTTC	CASSALGTSVTNEQFF
few	TRBV6-2/TRBV6-3	TRBJ1-5	.	15	TGTGCCAGCACAAGACCGGGAGAGTACAATCAGCCCCAGCATTTT	CASTRPGEYNQPQHF
many	TRBV2	TRBJ2-1	TRBD2	13	TGTGCCGGAATTAGCGGGCGCGGCAATGAGCAGTTCTTC	CAGISGRGNEQFF
many	TRBV20-1	TRBJ1-2	TRBD1	14	TGCAGTGCTAAAACCAGGGGGCTCAATTATGGCTACACCTTC	CSAKTRGLNYGYTF
many	TRBV15	TRBJ2-1	TRBD2	16	TGTGCCACCAGCAGACCTACTAGCGGGACAAACAATGAGCAGTTCTTC	CATSRPTSGTNNEQFF
many	TRBV5-6	TRBJ2-1	TRBD2	16	TGTGCCAGCAGCTTGGTGGGACTAGCGGGACAGGATGAGCAGTTCTTC	CASSLVGLAGQDEQFF
.	TRBV29-1	TRBJ1-5	.	15	TGCAGCGTCGGGGGGGAAGGGGGAGGCAATCAGCCCCAGCATTTT	CSVGGEGGGNQPQHF
many	TRBV20-1	TRBJ1-1	.	13	TGCAGTGCTAGTGGCAGTTTGAACACTGAAGCTTTCTTT	CSASGSLNTEAFF
.	TRBV19	TRBJ2-7	TRBD2	17	TGTGCCAGTAGTATGAAAAGTGGGCTAGCGGGAGCCTACGAGCAGTACTTC	CASSMKSGLAGAYEQYF
many	TRBV24-1	TRBJ2-7	.	14	TGTGCCACCAGTGATTTGCAGCACCCCTACGAGCAGTACTTC	CATSDLQHPYEQYF
many	TRBV11-2	TRBJ2-7	.	14	TGTGCCAGCAGCTTTGAGGACGGCTCCTACGAGCAGTACTTC	CASSFEDGSYEQYF
.	TRBV7-3	TRBJ1-1	.	12	TGTGCCAGCTCCCCCCGGACCACTGAAGCTTTCTTT	CASSPRTTEAFF
many	TRBV12-3/TRBV12-4	TRBJ2-2	TRBD2	14	TGTGCCAGCCTTGGCGGGAGTAAATCCGGGGAGCTGTTTTTT	CASLGGSKSGELFF
many	TRBV20-1	TRBJ2-3	.	12	TGCAGTGCTGTAGCAGACACAGATACGCAGTATTTT	CSAVADTDTQYF
once	TRBV5-1	TRBJ2-1	TRBD2	17	TGCGCCAGCAGCCCAGCTGTGGAGGCGGGAGGTTATGATGAGCAGTTCTTC	CASSPAVEAGGYDEQFF
.	TRBV6-4	TRBJ2-3	TRBD2	20	TGTGCCAGCAGCAGATCCGGGACTAGCGGGAGGCCAGGCCGCACAGATACGCAGTATTTT	CASSRSGTSGRPGRTDTQYF
many	TRBV30	TRBJ2-3	TRBD2	13	TGTGCCTGGACCCAGCGGGGGGCTGGTACGCAGTATTTT	CAWTQRGAGTQYF
many	TRBV20-1	TRBJ1-5	TRBD1	15	TGCAGTGCTAGCTCCGGACAGGGTATCCATCAGCCCCAGCATTTT	CSASSGQGIHQPQHF
many	TRBV12-3/TRBV12-4	TRBJ2-5	TRBD2	16	TGTGCCAGCAAAGTAGCGGGAGCAGGATTACAAGAGACCCAGTACTTC	CASKVAGAGLQETQYF
many	TRBV5-8	TRBJ2-1	.	15	TGTGCCAGCGACAAAGGTGAGGCCCAGGGCAATGAGCAGTTCTTC	CASDKGEAQGNEQFF
many	TRBV11-2	TRBJ2-1	.	11	TGTGCCAGCAGCTTAGTCGATGAGCAGTTCTTC	CASSLVDEQFF
many	TRBV11-2	TRBJ1-2	TRBD1	14	TGTGCCAGCAGCTGGGACAGGACAAACTATGACTACACCTTC	CASSWDRTNYDYTF
.	TRBV12-3/TRBV12-4	TRBJ2-7	.	13	TGTGCCAGCAGTTCCAGCGCGGCGAGGGAGCAGTACTTC	CASSSSAAREQYF
few	TRBV9	TRBJ2-1	.	15	TGTGCCAGCAGCGTAATTGGTAGCGCCTACAATGAGCAGTTCTTC	CASSVIGSAYNEQFF
.	TRBV30	TRBJ2-1	TRBD1	19	TGTGCCTGGAGTTCTCTCCCCCTATACGGACAGGACCTATACAATGAGCAGTTCTTC	CAWSSLPLYGQDLYNEQFF
many	TRBV10-2	TRBJ1-5	.	13	TGCGCCAGCAGTGACGTAGAGACTCAGCCCCAGCATTTT	CASSDVETQPQHF
.	TRBV29-1	TRBJ2-6	TRBD1	16	TGCAGCGTTGAAAGGGCAGGGGGCGTTGGGGCCAACGTCCTGACTTTC	CSVERAGGVGANVLTF
many	TRBV7-6	TRBJ2-7	.	15	TGTGCCAGCAGCTTAGCGACGGGGGTCTCCTACGAGCAGTACTTC	CASSLATGVSYEQYF
many	TRBV7-8	TRBJ1-4	.	11	TGTGCCAGCAGCCCTGAGGAAAAACTGTTTTTT	CASSPEEKLFF
few	TRBV6-2/TRBV6-3	TRBJ2-1	.	13	TGTGCCAGCAGCGTTCTGTCGTACAATGAGCAGTTCTTC	CASSVLSYNEQFF
.	TRBV7-3	TRBJ2-1	TRBD2	16	TGTGCCAGCAGCTTATTCGCTAGCGGGAGGCATGGTGAGCAGTTCTTC	CASSLFASGRHGEQFF
many	TRBV20-1	TRBJ2-3	.	15	TGCAGTGCTAGCGGGAGTGGATTGAACACAGATACGCAGTATTTT	CSASGSGLNTDTQYF
.	TRBV20-1	TRBJ1-1	TRBD1	16	TGCAGTGCTAGAGATCTTGTAACAGGGGGTTACACTGAAGCTTTCTTT	CSARDLVTGGYTEAFF
.	TRBV27	TRBJ2-7	.	13	TGTGCCAGCAGTTTCGGGCCGGGTCGCGAGCAGTACTTC	CASSFGPGREQYF
.	TRBV20-1	TRBJ2-2	.	13	TGCAGTGCTAGGAACGGTTACACCGGGGAGCTGTTTTTT	CSARNGYTGELFF
few	TRBV7-9	TRBJ1-1	.	16	TGTGCCAGCAGCTTTCCGGATTTAGGTGTGAACACTGAAGCTTTCTTT	CASSFPDLGVNTEAFF
.	TRBV4-1	TRBJ2-7	TRBD2	16	TGCGCCAGCAGCCAAGTGGGAGCGGGAGGAACCCACGAGCAGTACTTC	CASSQVGAGGTHEQYF
.	TRBV19	TRBJ1-2	.	13	TGTGCCAGTAGAGGCAGGGTTATAAGCGGCTACACCTTC	CASRGRVISGYTF
few	TRBV6-2/TRBV6-3	TRBJ2-4	.	13	TGTGCCAGCAAGACCGTAGCCAAAAACATTCAGTACTTC	CASKTVAKNIQYF